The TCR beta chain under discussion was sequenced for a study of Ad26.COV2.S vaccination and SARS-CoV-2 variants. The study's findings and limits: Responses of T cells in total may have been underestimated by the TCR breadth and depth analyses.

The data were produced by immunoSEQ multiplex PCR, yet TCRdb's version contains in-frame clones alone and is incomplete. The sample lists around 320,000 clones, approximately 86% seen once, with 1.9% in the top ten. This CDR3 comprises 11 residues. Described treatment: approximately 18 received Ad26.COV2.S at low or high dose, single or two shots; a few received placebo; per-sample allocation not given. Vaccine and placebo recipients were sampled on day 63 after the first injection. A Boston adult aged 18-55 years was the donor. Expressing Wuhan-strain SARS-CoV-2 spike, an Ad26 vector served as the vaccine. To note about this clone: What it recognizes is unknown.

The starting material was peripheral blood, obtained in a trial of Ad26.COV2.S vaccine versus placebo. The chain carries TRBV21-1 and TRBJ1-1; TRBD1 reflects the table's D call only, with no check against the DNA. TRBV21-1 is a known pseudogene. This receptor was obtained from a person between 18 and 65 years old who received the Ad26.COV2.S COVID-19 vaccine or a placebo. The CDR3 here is CASETGSEAFF. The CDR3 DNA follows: TGTGCCAGCGAGACAGGGTCTGAAGCTTTCTTT.